The 6 T cell receptor beta chains below were found in one sample sequenced in a study of shared clonotypes between healthy human individuals. Data came from immunoSEQ multiplex PCR; TCRdb stores just in-frame clones and leaves some out. The sample carries hundreds of thousands of clones, around 96% recorded once. Cells designated naive CD8 were CD45RO-negative and were positively selected for CCR7, with terminally differentiated effector memory CD45RA+ cells excluded. Sequenced sample: naive CD8+ T cells sorted from blood. The receptors shown here come from a woman aged 25 to 39 in good health.

Comments on this clone: The identical CDR3 is also encoded by other nucleotide sequences in the sample. The chain employs TRBV27 and TRBJ2-1; the match to TRBD1 covers 8 bases. CDR3 length: 13 amino acids. Germline loops: CDR1 MNHEY, CDR2 SMNVEV (reference sequence). Germline trimming cut 4 bases from V and 6 bases from J; bases unmatched to any gene: 2. In DNA form, the CDR3 reads TGTGCCAGCAGTTATGACAGGGGCAATGAGCAGTTCTTC. It is translated as CASSYDRGNEQFF.

V gene TRBV28 combines with J gene TRBJ1-5, with TRBD1 identical over 7 bases. V lost 3 bases to trimming and J lost 2 bases; unmatched junction nucleotides: 13. Germline-derived CDR1 and CDR2 are MDHEN and SYDVKM. This CDR3 contains 18 residues. The CDR3 DNA follows: TGTGCCAGCAGTTTCTGGGTCACAGGGGCAGGGGGCAATCAGCCCCAGCATTTT. Its translation: CASSFWVTGAGGNQPQHF.

The chain combines TRBV27 with TRBJ2-7; TRBD2 matches at 14 bases. This CDR3 has 15 amino acids. The J segment lost 6 bases and the V segment lost 7 bases, leaving 8 bases of the junction unmatched. Germline loops: CDR1 MNHEY, CDR2 SMNVEV (reference sequence). The CDR3 DNA follows: TGTGCCAGCACCCCAGGACTAGCGGGAGGTGGCGAGCAGTACTTC. Encoded protein: CASTPGLAGGGEQYF.

The chain couples TRBV28 to TRBJ1-5; D perhaps matches TRBD1 (5 bases). This CDR3 region has 16 residues. Between the trimmed V and J ends, which lost 5 bases and 2 bases, there was a span of 16 bases. Looked up from germline, CDR1 is MDHEN and CDR2 is SYDVKM. The CDR3 DNA reads as TGTGCCAGCAGTGTCGCCGGGACCCTTGGCAATCAGCCCCAGCATTTT. Residues: CASSVAGTLGNQPQHF.

To note about this clone: Other DNA sequences in this sample translate to the same CDR3. This chain joins TRBV28 and TRBJ2-1; D is undetermined. V lost 2 bases to trimming and J lost 9 bases, with 2 bases between them. Germline values: CDR1 MDHEN, CDR2 SYDVKM. The CDR3 consists of 10 residues. CDR3: CASSLGEQFF. CDR3 DNA sequence: TGTGCCAGCAGTTTAGGTGAGCAGTTCTTC.

The chain has TRBV6-4 and TRBJ2-1; no definite D call. The germline V gene has CDR1 MRHNA and CDR2 SNTAGT. Trimming shortened V by 6 bases and J by 6 bases, and 12 bases separated the two germline ends. The CDR3 consists of 13 residues. The CDR3 reads CASRNLNSNEQFF. In DNA form, the CDR3 reads TGTGCCAGCAGAAACCTAAACTCCAATGAGCAGTTCTTC.